These 15 T cell receptor beta chains share one sample of origin, sequenced in a study of shared clonotypes between healthy human individuals. Sequencing was performed with immunoSEQ multiplex PCR; in TCRdb, only in-frame clones are kept and a portion is missing. In the table there are a few million clones, 85% to 95% of which are singletons. What was sequenced was naive CD4+ T cells from PBMCs. The sample's subset: CD45RA+ positively selected. These receptors were collected from a man in his late teens or twenties in good health. Some clones in this sample may be carry-over from other donors' samples.

The chain combines TRBV6-6 with TRBJ2-3; 14 positions match TRBD2. The CDR3 is made up of 16 amino acids. With 4 bases clipped from V and 3 bases from J, the junction kept 3 bases outside the gene matches. Germline CDR1 reads MNHNY; CDR2 reads SVGAGI (reference sequence). The CDR3 loop is CASSSWTSGRTDTQYF. The CDR3 DNA reads TGTGCCAGCAGTTCGTGGACTAGCGGGAGGACAGATACGCAGTATTTT.

As to this clone: Other DNA sequences in this sample translate to the same CDR3. The chain couples TRBV28 to TRBJ1-2; D gene uncertain. Germline-derived CDR1 and CDR2 are MDHEN and SYDVKM. This CDR3 has 13 residues. The V and J ends lost 3 bases and 2 bases respectively, with 7 bases between them. The CDR3 sequence is CASSFSGNYGYTF. Written as DNA, the CDR3 is TGTGCCAGCAGTTTTAGTGGGAACTATGGCTACACCTTC.

As concerns this clone: The sample carries other DNA sequences with the same CDR3. The gene calls are TRBV6-1 and TRBJ2-5; D not resolved. Trimming removed 4 bases at V and 1 base at J, with 4 bases between. The CDR3 is 12 amino acids. Germline loops: CDR1 MNHNS, CDR2 SASEGT. CDR3: CASSGVQETQYF. DNA of the CDR3: TGTGCCAGCAGTGGAGTCCAAGAGACCCAGTACTTC.

The genes are TRBV7-2 and TRBJ1-2, with unresolved D. Germline V lookup: CDR1 SGHTA, CDR2 FQGNSA. The CDR3 sequence is 14 residues long. The ends were cut back, 5 bases at V and 4 bases at J, with 14 bases in the middle. The DNA of the CDR3 is TGTGCCAGCAGCCCCCACGTACGCCTCTATGGCTACACCTTC. It translates to CASSPHVRLYGYTF.

This clone was counted a single time. This chain links TRBV27 with TRBJ2-7, with 9 nucleotides matching TRBD1. Germline lookup yields CDR1 MNHEY and CDR2 SMNVEV (reference sequence). Trimming took 5 bases from V and 1 from J; bases not matched to a gene: 6. This CDR3 spans 15 amino acids. CDR3 residues: CASSTGQGLSYEQYF. Here the CDR3 DNA reads TGTGCCAGCAGTACCGGACAGGGGCTTTCCTACGAGCAGTACTTC.

The chain uses TRBV7-9 and TRBJ2-5; D unresolved. V lost 0 bases, J lost 5 bases, and 7 bases lay in between. CDR3 length: 13 residues. Germline V gene data show CDR1 as SEHNR and CDR2 as FQNEAQ (reference sequence). CDR3 DNA sequence: TGTGCCAGCAGCTTAGCGTCTTGGGAGACCCAGTACTTC. It specifies CASSLASWETQYF. Full variable domain (outside the CDR3, taken from reference TRBV7-9 and TRBJ2-5): DTGVSQNPRHKITKRGQNVTFRCDPISEHNRLYWYRQTLGQGPEFLTYFQNEAQLEKSRLLSDRFSAERPKGSFSTLEIQRTEQGDSAMYLCASSLASWETQYFGPGTRLLVL.

This chain links TRBV5-1 with TRBJ2-7; 8 bases agree with TRBD2. From germline, CDR1 is SGHRS and CDR2 YFSETQ. The CDR3 length is 15 residues. Trimming removed 5 bases from V and 1 base from J; junction bases left unmatched: 8. CDR3 sequence: CASSHGLAGSYEQYF. In DNA, the CDR3 is TGCGCCAGCAGTCATGGACTAGCAGGGTCCTACGAGCAGTACTTC.

The chain carries TRBV6-5 and TRBJ1-1; no clear D gene. V was shortened by 0 bases and J by 8 bases, with 13 bases between the two germline ends. Germline V gene data show CDR1 as MNHEY and CDR2 as SVGAGI. CDR3 size: 14 residues. The CDR3 DNA reads TGTGCCAGCAGTTACTCGAAGGCTCAGGTAGAAGCTTTCTTT. Protein: CASSYSKAQVEAFF.

Concerning this clone: Additional DNA sequences in this sample encode the identical CDR3. V gene TRBV5-1 combines with J gene TRBJ2-5; TRBD2 matches 7 bases. CDR1 SGHRS and CDR2 YFSETQ come from the germline V gene. The CDR3 length is 14 residues. The J segment lost 1 base and the V segment lost 2 bases, leaving 2 bases of the junction unmatched. CDR3 protein: CASSLSGTQETQYF. The DNA for the CDR3 is TGCGCCAGCAGCTTAAGCGGGACCCAAGAGACCCAGTACTTC.

The sample holds a few counts of this clone. J is TRBJ1-5 and V is TRBV19, with D perhaps TRBD1 (6 bases). The germline V gene encodes CDR1 LNHDA and CDR2 SQIVND (reference sequence). The V end lost 3 bases, the J end lost 2 bases, and 17 bases lay between the germline ends. CDR3 length equals 17 residues. CDR3 protein: CASSMGGGGYRNQPQHF. The CDR3 DNA sequence: TGTGCCAGTAGTATGGGCGGCGGGGGCTATCGCAATCAGCCCCAGCATTTT.

This chain connects TRBV6-5 to TRBJ1-4, with D possibly being TRBD1 (6 bases). V gave up 6 bases and J gave up 5 bases, with 16 bases separating them. Germline V gene lookup returns CDR1 MNHEY and CDR2 SVGAGI. The CDR3 covers 15 residues. CDR3 nucleotides: TGTGCCAGCAGACCTGAGTCTGGGGGCAATGAAAAACTGTTTTTT. Encoded protein: CASRPESGGNEKLFF.

The chain couples TRBV7-2 to TRBJ2-5; TRBD2 matches at 9 bases. The CDR3 runs to 16 residues. The V gene end was trimmed by 1 base and the J gene end by 5 bases; junction bases not matched to a gene: 8. In germline, CDR1 is SGHTA, CDR2 FQGNSA. The CDR3, as DNA: TGTGCCAGCAGCTTAGGTGCGGGAGGGAGGACGGAGACCCAGTACTTC. This encodes CASSLGAGGRTETQYF.

This CDR3 is CASSVGLAGGGEQFF. The CDR3 coding sequence is TGTGCCAGCAGTGTCGGGCTAGCGGGAGGGGGTGAGCAGTTCTTC. The rearrangement uses TRBV6-4 and TRBJ2-1; 12 bases match TRBD2. Germline V gene data show CDR1 as MRHNA and CDR2 as SNTAGT. V gave up 4 bases and J gave up 9 bases; unmatched junction bases: 7. The CDR3 contains 15 residues.

The rearrangement links TRBV18 to TRBJ2-7; possible D gene TRBD1, 5 bases. CDR1 is KGHSH and CDR2 is LQKENI in the germline V gene. The CDR3 sequence is 14 residues long. Trimming stripped 4 bases from V and 0 bases from J, with 10 bases between. CDR3 DNA sequence: TGTGCCAGCTCACTAACAGGCAGCTCCTACGAGCAGTACTTC. Residues: CASSLTGSSYEQYF.

The V and J genes are TRBV7-2 and TRBJ2-1; possible D gene TRBD2, 6 bases. This CDR3 has 16 amino acids. Germline assignment: CDR1 SGHTA and CDR2 FQGNSA. The V gene lost 2 bases and the J gene lost 0 bases, with 11 bases spanning the gap. The CDR3 loop reads CASSLMVGSSYNEQFF. DNA of the CDR3: TGTGCCAGCAGCTTAATGGTCGGGAGCTCCTACAATGAGCAGTTCTTC.